This T cell receptor beta chain was documented in a study of blood T cell repertoires in COVID-19. Study as a whole: Samples taken during acute and convalescent COVID-19 were collected in the United States, Italy and Spain. The analysed material was cDNA or gDNA that came from T cells, B-cell-depleted T cells, or PBMCs.

This CDR3 has 17 residues. V dropped 0 bases and J dropped 5; count of bases not matched to a gene: 13. The germline V gene encodes CDR1 SGHRS and CDR2 YFSETQ. Authors' analysis steps: The assay estimated nucleated cells by amplifying reference gene primers. Sequenced by immunoSEQ multiplex PCR; TCRdb stores in-frame clones only, minus some. V and J calls and clone size are those listed in that table; D and trimming were worked out from the DNA. The table lists tens of thousands of clones, 90% of them singletons. The V and J genes are TRBV5-1 and TRBJ1-1, with TRBD1 matching 7 bases. The receptor comes from a middle-aged man with acute or convalescent COVID-19. Sequencing was done on a sample of peripheral blood. In nucleotides, the CDR3 is TGCGCCAGCAGCTTGGACGTGGGGCAGGGGGTAATAACTGAAGCTTTCTTT. Translating it yields CASSLDVGQGVITEAFF.